This TCR beta chain was obtained from a study of T cells expressing NK-cell markers. Overall study context: One of eight sequenced donors was HCMV-seronegative; the other seven were seropositive.

TCRdb re-called the 5' RACE reads; one entry per CDR3 protein, DNA not given. This sample's table has about 440,000 distinct CDR3 sequences. The CDR3 is 17 residues long. Per germline, CDR1 MGHRA and CDR2 YSYEKL. The gene calls are TRBV4-1 and TRBJ2-1; TCRdb returns TRBD1, unconfirmable since there is no DNA. This sequence was found in a woman between 18 and 69 years old in good health. Sequencing was carried out using blood T cells: a sorted CD56 or NKG2C T cell subset, CD4+ or CD8+ T cells, or bulk PBMC T cells (not recorded which). This CDR3 reads CASSPRGGVSSYNEQFF.